The text below deals with one T cell receptor (beta chain). The target of this receptor is not known. One base away there is no much larger clone; base qualities are not given. The immunoSEQ Assay, a bias-controlled multiplex PCR, was used to amplify TCRbeta CDR3 regions from genomic DNA. Per the original workflow: Within the assay, amplification of reference gene primers was used to estimate how many nucleated cells each sample contained. Sequence reads were collapsed and filtered to measure the absolute abundance of every unique TCRbeta CDR3 rearrangement. Productive Simpson clonality was computed per sample as the square root of Simpson's diversity index over productive rearrangements. Here the immuneACCESS table is served through TCRdb, limited to in-frame sequences with V and J called. Missing clones are a known gap in these copies; in checked studies unresolved V genes cover under half, and the rest lacks a known reason. V and J calls and clone size are those listed in that table; D and trimming were worked out from the DNA. The sample table records roughly 41,000 clones; around 74% of these occur just once. The ten largest clones represent roughly 10% of the sample.

This specimen belongs to a study of blood T cell repertoires in COVID-19 (dated by TCRdb to 2018 to 2021). Some background on the complete study: Samples covering the acute and convalescent phases of COVID-19 were provided by collaborators in the United States, Italy and Spain. The prospective study material was composed of cDNA or gDNA derived from T cells, B-cell-depleted T cells, or PBMCs. Subjects who had been exposed to COVID-19, were actively infected with it, or had recovered from it provided the deeply sampled blood TCRbeta repertoires that made up the dataset. A freely available public database, intended as a resource for researchers studying the immune response to SARS-CoV-2, is where the repertoires were released. The samples were drawn from the first 160 participants of the ongoing ImmuneRACE study and from 1,254 subjects provided by 6 global collaborators. A de-identified subject ID, COVID-19 status, age in years and sex were almost always included in the sample metadata. Where available, HLA class I and class II types were taken from metadata supplied by the sample provider and were not determined by assay-based typing.

At one collaborating source in Seattle, patients were enrolled during active infection and were followed longitudinally through the course of disease. Whole blood was collected in K2EDTA tubes by collaborating institutions according to the institutions' own protocols. For TCRbeta analysis, collaborator samples were shipped as frozen whole blood, as isolated PBMCs, or as DNA extracted from either sample type. The CDR3 measures 16 amino acids from cysteine to phenylalanine. The DNA shown is the 48-base CDR3, in frame from base 1. Trimming takes 1 base from V and 6 bases from J, and the germline ends sit 17 bases apart. According to the germline V gene, CDR1 reads SGHRS and CDR2 reads YFSETQ. Summary of the overall study and its limitations: How much clinical and demographic metadata was included differed by source and by participant, and the metadata was provided uncurated.

Sequencing was carried out using peripheral blood. The receptor comes from a man in his 70s with COVID-19, enrolled during active disease. This receptor chain uses TRBV5-1 and TRBJ2-1; too little of a D gene remains to name it. The CDR3 here reads CASSLFLYGTGNEQFF. The DNA is TGCGCCAGCAGCTTGTTCCTTTATGGTACGGGCAATGAGCAGTTCTTC.